Each of the 5 T cell receptor beta chains below was sequenced from the same sample in a study of blood T cell repertoires in COVID-19. Data came from immunoSEQ multiplex PCR; TCRdb stores just in-frame clones and leaves some out. The sample has over 250,000 clones; about 88% are singletons. Material: PBMCs or T cells enriched from blood (not recorded which). These TCRs come from a man in his 60s who had recovered from COVID-19.

The chain carries TRBV7-9 and TRBJ1-2; 11 bases align to TRBD1. The CDR3 has 16 amino acids. The V gene end was trimmed by 2 bases and the J gene end by 0 bases; junction bases not matched to a gene: 2. Germline CDR1 reads SEHNR; CDR2 reads FQNEAQ (reference sequence). The DNA for the CDR3 is TGTGCCAGCAGCTTACCGGGACAGGGGGCTAACTATGGCTACACCTTC. The encoded protein is CASSLPGQGANYGYTF.

This chain joins TRBV6-5 and TRBJ1-1; unclear D gene. The germline V gene has CDR1 MNHEY and CDR2 SVGAGI. The CDR3 covers 10 residues. V was shortened by 10 bases and J by 9 bases, with 12 bases between the two germline ends. The CDR3 sequence is CATLGDQAFF. The CDR3 DNA follows: TGTGCCACCCTCGGTGATCAAGCTTTCTTT.

This sequence joins TRBV5-1 and TRBJ1-4; 9 nucleotides line up with TRBD1. CDR1 and CDR2 from the germline V gene are SGHRS and YFSETQ. This CDR3 has 16 amino acids. After removal of 4 bases from V and 2 bases from J, the junction contained 6 bases not matched to a gene. CDR3 residues: CASSSDRGITNEKLFF. In DNA form, the CDR3 reads TGCGCCAGCAGCAGCGACAGGGGGATTACTAATGAAAAACTGTTTTTT.

This rearrangement joins TRBV6-2 or TRBV6-3 to TRBJ1-1; 9 bases align to TRBD1. Per germline, CDR1 MNHEY and CDR2 SVGEGT. J gave up 4 bases and V 7 bases, and 7 bases lay outside the gene matches. CDR3 length: 14 amino acids. The CDR3 reads CASNPQGAFTEAFF. The CDR3 DNA reads as TGTGCCAGCAACCCACAGGGGGCTTTCACTGAAGCTTTCTTT.

The rearrangement links TRBV6-5 to TRBJ2-4; weak D call: TRBD2 (5 bases). Looked up from germline, CDR1 is MNHEY and CDR2 is SVGAGI. The V and J ends lost 5 bases and 0 bases respectively, with 11 bases between them. The length of the CDR3 is 15 residues. CDR3 in DNA: TGTGCCAGCAGTAACGGAGGCTTAGCCAAAAACATTCAGTACTTC. Its protein product is CASSNGGLAKNIQYF.